Listed below are T cell receptor beta chains from one sample, sequenced in a study of cytomegalovirus exposure and HLA in healthy donors. TCRdb's table, derived via immunoSEQ multiplex PCR, lists solely in-frame clones and lacks some. The table includes some 130,000 clones, 70% to 85% detected once. The sample was PBMCs. These TCRs come from a woman in her sixties or seventies in good health and CMV-seropositive. The CDR3 runs from the conserved cysteine through the conserved F or W. D genes are given only for firm matches.

TRBD1 | TRBV6-1 | CASSRGTGVYQPQHF
TRBD1 | TRBV7-9 | CASSTIQGVQDEQYF
. | TRBV6-5 | CASSLTGNGYTF
. | TRBV10-2 | CASNQGGNEQFF
TRBD2 | TRBV19 | CASSPGGADRTDTQYF
. | TRBV7-9 | CASSSTGYLGEQYF
. | TRBV19 | CASSVLWDTSSYEQYF
TRBD1 | TRBV18 | CASSRLDRGAEAFF
. | TRBV5-8 | CASSRSGVLTGELFF
. | TRBV25-1 | CASSESGTVNYGYTF
TRBD1 | TRBV10-3 | CAIRGGTGDGYTF
. | TRBV4-2 | CASSRQDSSYNSPLHF
TRBD1 | TRBV6-7 | CASSGRDRVSYEQYF
. | TRBV2 | CASMGGAGNYEQYF
. | TRBV27 | CASSLVAGLNYGYTF
TRBD2 | TRBV5-3 | CARSLLAGGPRDTQYF
. | TRBV5-1 | CASSLAGYSPLHF
. | TRBV5-1 | CASSYDLSRTEAFF
. | TRBV13 | CASSEGSRRNTEAFF
. | TRBV2 | CASSEQSHYGYTF
TRBD1 | TRBV5-1 | CASSFGTVNTEAFF
TRBD1 | TRBV10-3 | CAIRLQGLNTEAFF